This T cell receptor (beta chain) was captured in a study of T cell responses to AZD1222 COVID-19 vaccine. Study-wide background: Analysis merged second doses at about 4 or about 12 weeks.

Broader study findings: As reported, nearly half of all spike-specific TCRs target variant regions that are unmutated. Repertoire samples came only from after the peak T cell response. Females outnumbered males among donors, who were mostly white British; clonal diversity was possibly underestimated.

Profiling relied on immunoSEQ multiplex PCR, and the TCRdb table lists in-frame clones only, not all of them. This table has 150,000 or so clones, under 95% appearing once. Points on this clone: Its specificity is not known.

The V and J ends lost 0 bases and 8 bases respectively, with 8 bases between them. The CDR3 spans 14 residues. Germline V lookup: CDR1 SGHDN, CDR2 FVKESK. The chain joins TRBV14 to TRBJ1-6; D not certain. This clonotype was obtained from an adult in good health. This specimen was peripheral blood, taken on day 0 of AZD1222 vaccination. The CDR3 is CASSQERRDSPLHF. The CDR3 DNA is TGTGCCAGCAGCCAAGAGCGGAGAGATTCACCCCTCCACTTT.